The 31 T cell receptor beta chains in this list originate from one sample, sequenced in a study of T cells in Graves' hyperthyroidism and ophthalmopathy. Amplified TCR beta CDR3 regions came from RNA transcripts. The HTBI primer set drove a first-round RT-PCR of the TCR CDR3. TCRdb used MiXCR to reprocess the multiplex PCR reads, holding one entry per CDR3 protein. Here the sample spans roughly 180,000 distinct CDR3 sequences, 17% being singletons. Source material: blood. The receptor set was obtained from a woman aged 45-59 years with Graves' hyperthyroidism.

CDR3 bases: TGCGCCAGCAGCCAAGGGGGGTTGACAGGGGCGGAACAGTACTTC. Residues: CASSQGGLTGAEQYF. This rearrangement joins TRBV4-1 to TRBJ2-7, with 8 bases fitting TRBD1. The trim removed 1 base at V and 10 bases at J, leaving 12 bases unmatched. The CDR3 has 15 residues. Germline V gene sequence: CDR1 MGHRA, CDR2 YSYEKL.

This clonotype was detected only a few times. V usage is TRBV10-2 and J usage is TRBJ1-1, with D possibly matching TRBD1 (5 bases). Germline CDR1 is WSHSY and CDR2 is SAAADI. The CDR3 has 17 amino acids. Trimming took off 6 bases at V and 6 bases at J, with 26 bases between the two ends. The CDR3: CASSTEVRVQTYPEAFF. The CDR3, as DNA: TGCGCCAGCAGCACCGAGGTCAGGGTACAAACCTACCCTGAAGCTTTCTTT.

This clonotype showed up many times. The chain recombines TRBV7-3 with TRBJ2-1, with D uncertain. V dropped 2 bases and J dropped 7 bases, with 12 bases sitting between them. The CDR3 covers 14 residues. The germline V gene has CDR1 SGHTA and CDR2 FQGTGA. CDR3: CASSLDQTGNEQFF. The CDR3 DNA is TGTGCCAGCAGCTTAGATCAAACGGGTAATGAGCAGTTCTTC. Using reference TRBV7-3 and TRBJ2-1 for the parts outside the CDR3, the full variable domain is GAGVSQTPSNKVTEKGKYVELRCDPISGHTALYWYRQSLGQGPEFLIYFQGTGAADDSGLPNDRFFAVRPEGSVSTLKIQRTERGDSAVYLCASSLDQTGNEQFFGPGTRLTVL.

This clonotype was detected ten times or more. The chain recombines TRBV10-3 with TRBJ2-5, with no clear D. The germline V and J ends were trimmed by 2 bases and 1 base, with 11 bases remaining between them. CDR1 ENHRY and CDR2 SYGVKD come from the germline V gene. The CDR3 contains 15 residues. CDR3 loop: CAISEVSGGQETQYF. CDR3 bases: TGTGCCATCAGTGAGGTATCGGGTGGCCAAGAGACCCAGTACTTC.

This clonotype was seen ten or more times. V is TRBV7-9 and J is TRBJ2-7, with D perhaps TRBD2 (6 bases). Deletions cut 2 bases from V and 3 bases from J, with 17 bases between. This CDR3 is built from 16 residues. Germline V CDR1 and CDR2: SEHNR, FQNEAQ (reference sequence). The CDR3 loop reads CASSLLKEGKVYEQYF. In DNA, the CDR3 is TGTGCCAGCAGCTTATTAAAGGAGGGGAAGGTCTACGAGCAGTACTTC.

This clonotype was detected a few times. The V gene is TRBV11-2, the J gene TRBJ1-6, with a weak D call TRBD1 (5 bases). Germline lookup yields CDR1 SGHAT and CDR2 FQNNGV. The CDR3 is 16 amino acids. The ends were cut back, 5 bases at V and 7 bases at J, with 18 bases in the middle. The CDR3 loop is CASSTHTHGDNSPLHF. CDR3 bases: TGTGCCAGCAGCACCCACACGCACGGGGACAATTCACCCCTCCACTTT.

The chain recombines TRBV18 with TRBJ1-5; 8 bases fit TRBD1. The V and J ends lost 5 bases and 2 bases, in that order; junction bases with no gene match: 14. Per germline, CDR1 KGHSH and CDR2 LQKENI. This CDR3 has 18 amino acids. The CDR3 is CASSSLQSDRGGNQPQHF. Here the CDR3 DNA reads TGTGCCAGCTCATCCCTTCAATCCGACAGGGGTGGCAATCAGCCCCAGCATTTT.

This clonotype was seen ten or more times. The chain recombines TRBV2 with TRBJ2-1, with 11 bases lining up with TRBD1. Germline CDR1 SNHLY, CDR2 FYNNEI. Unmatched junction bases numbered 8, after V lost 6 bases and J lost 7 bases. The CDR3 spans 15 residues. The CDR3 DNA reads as TGTGCCAGCAGCCCGGGACAGGGGGTGTGGAATGAGCAGTTCTTC. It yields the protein CASSPGQGVWNEQFF. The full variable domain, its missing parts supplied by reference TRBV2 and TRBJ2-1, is EPEVTQTPSHQVTQMGQEVILRCVPISNHLYFYWYRQILGQKVEFLVSFYNNEISEKSEIFDDQFSVERPDGSNFTLKIRSTKLEDSAMYFCASSPGQGVWNEQFFGPGTRLTVL.

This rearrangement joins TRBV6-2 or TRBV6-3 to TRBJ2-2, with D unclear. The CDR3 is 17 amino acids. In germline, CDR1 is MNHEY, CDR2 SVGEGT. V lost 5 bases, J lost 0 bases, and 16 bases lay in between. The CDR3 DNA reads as TGTGCCAGCAGTCCTCGAATTGGACCAGCGAACACCGGGGAGCTGTTTTTT. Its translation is CASSPRIGPANTGELFF.

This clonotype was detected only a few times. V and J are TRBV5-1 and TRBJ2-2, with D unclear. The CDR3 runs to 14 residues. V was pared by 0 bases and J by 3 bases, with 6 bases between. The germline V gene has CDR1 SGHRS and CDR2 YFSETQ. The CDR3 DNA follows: TGCGCCAGCAGCTTGGTACAGTACACCGGGGAGCTGTTTTTT. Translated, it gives CASSLVQYTGELFF. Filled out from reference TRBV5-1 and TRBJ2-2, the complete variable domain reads KAGVTQTPRYLIKTRGQQVTLSCSPISGHRSVSWYQQTPGQGLQFLFEYFSETQRNKGNFPGRFSGRQFSNSRSEMNVSTLELGDSALYLCASSLVQYTGELFFGEGSRLTVL.

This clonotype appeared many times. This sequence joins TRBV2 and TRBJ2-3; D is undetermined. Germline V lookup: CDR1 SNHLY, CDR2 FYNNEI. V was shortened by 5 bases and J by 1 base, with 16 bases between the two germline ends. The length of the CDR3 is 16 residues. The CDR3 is CASSSLRLWGTDTQYF. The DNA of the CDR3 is TGTGCCAGCAGTTCCCTACGCCTGTGGGGCACAGATACGCAGTATTTT. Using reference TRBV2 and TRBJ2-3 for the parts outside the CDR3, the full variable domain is EPEVTQTPSHQVTQMGQEVILRCVPISNHLYFYWYRQILGQKVEFLVSFYNNEISEKSEIFDDQFSVERPDGSNFTLKIRSTKLEDSAMYFCASSSLRLWGTDTQYFGPGTRLTVL.

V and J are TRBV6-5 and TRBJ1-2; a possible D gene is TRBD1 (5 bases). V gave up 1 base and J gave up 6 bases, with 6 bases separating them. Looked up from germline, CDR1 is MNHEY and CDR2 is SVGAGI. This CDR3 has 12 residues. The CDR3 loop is CASSYWGDGYTF. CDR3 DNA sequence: TGTGCCAGCAGTTACTGGGGGGATGGCTACACCTTC.

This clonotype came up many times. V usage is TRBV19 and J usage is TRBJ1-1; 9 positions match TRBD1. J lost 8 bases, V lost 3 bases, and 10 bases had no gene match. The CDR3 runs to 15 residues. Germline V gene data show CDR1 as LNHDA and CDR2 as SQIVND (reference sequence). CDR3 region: CASSILNRGQREAFF. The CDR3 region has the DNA TGTGCCAGTAGTATTCTCAACAGGGGGCAACGGGAAGCTTTCTTT.

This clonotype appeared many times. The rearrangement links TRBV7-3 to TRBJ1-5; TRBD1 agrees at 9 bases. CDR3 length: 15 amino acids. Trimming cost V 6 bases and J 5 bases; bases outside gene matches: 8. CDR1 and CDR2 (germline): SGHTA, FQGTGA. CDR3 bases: TGTGCCAGCAGTTCAACAGGGGGCGTTCATCAGCCCCAGCATTTT. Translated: CASSSTGGVHQPQHF.

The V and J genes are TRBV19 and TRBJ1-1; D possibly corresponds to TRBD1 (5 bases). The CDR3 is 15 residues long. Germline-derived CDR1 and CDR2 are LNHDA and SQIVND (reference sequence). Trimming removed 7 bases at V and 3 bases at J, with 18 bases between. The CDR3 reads CASTPAPDRYTEAFF. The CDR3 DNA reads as TGTGCCAGTACCCCGGCCCCAGACAGATACACTGAAGCTTTCTTT.

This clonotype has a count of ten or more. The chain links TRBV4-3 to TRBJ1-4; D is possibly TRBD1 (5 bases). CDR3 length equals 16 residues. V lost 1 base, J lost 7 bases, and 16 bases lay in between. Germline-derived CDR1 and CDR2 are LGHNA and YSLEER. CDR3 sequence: CASSQAFQGLGEKLFF. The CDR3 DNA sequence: TGCGCCAGCAGCCAAGCGTTTCAGGGTTTGGGTGAAAAACTGTTTTTT.

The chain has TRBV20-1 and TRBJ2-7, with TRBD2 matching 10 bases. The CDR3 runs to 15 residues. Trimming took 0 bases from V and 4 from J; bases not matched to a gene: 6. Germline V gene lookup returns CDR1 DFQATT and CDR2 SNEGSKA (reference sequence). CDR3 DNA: TGCAGTGCTAGAGAGATGCTAGCGGGGGAGTACGAGCAGTACTTC. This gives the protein CSAREMLAGEYEQYF.

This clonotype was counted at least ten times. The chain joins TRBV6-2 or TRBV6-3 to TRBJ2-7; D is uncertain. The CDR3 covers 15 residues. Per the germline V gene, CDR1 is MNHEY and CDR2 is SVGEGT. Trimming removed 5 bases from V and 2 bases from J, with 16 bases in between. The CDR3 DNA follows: TGTGCCAGCAGTACGGGCGGCGCAACCACCTACGAGCAGTACTTC. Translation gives CASSTGGATTYEQYF.

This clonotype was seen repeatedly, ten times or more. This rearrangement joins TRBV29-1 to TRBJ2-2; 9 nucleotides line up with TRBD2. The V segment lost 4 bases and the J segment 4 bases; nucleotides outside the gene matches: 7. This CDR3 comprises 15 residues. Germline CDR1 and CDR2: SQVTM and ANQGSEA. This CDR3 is CSVGLAGFGTGELFF. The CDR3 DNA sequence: TGCAGCGTTGGGCTAGCGGGGTTTGGCACCGGGGAGCTGTTTTTT.

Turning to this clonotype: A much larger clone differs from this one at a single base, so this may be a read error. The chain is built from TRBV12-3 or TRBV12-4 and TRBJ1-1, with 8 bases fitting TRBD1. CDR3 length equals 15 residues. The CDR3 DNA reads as TGTGCCAGCAGATACTCCAGGGGGCGCGGGACTGAATCTTTCTTT. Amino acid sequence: CASRYSRGRGTESFF.

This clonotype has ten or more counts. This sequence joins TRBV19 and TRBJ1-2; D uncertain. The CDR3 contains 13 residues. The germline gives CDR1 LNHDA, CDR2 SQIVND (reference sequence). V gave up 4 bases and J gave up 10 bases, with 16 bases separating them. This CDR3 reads CASSNTLPYNYTF. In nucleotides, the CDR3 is TGTGCCAGTAGTAATACTCTCCCCTATAACTACACCTTC. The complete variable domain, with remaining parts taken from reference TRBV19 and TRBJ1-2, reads DGGITQSPKYLFRKEGQNVTLSCEQNLNHDAMYWYRQDPGQGLRLIYYSQIVNDFQKGDIAEGYSVSREKKESFPLTVTSAQKNPTAFYLCASSNTLPYNYTFGSGTRLTVV.

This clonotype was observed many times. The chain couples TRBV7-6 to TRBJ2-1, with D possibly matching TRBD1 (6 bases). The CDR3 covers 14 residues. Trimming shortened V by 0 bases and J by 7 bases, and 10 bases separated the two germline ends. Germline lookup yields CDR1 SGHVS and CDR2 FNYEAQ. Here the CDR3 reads CASSLAARGNEQFF. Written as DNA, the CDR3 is TGTGCCAGCAGCTTAGCAGCCAGGGGTAATGAGCAGTTCTTC.

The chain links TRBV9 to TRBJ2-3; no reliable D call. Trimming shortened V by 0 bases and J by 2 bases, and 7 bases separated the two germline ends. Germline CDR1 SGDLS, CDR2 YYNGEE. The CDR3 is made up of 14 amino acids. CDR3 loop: CASSVVMTTDTQYF. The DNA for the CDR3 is TGTGCCAGCAGCGTAGTAATGACCACAGATACGCAGTATTTT. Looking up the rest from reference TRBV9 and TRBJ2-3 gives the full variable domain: DSGVTQTPKHLITATGQRVTLRCSPRSGDLSVYWYQQSLDQGLQFLIQYYNGEERAKGNILERFSAQQFPDLHSELNLSSLELGDSALYFCASSVVMTTDTQYFGPGTRLTVL.

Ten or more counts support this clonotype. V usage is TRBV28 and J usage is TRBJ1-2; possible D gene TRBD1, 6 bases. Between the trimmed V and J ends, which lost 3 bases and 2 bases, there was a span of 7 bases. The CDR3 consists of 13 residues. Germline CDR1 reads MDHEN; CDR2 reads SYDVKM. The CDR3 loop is CASSFDRNYGYTF. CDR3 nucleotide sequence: TGTGCCAGCAGTTTTGACAGGAACTATGGCTACACCTTC.

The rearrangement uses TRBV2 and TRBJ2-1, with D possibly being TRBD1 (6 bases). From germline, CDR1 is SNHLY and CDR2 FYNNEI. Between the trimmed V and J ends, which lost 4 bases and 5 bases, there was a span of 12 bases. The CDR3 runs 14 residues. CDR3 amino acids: CASSAGVANNEQFF. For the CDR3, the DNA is TGTGCCAGCAGTGCAGGGGTCGCGAACAATGAGCAGTTCTTC.

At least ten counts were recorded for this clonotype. CDR3 region: CASSPRGVPYEQYF. The CDR3 DNA reads as TGTGCCAGCAGCCCTAGGGGAGTCCCCTACGAGCAGTACTTC. The chain combines TRBV7-9 with TRBJ2-7, with D tentatively TRBD1 or TRBD2 (5 bases each). This CDR3 is 14 amino acids long. Germline lookup yields CDR1 SEHNR and CDR2 FQNEAQ (reference sequence). Trimming took 5 bases from V and 2 from J, leaving 13 bases between them.

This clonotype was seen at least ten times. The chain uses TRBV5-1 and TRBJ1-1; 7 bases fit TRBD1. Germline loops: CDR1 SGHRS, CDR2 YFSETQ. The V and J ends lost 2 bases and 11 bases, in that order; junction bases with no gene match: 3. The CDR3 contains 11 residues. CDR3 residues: CASSLGQVAFF. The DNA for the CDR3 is TGCGCCAGCAGCTTAGGACAGGTCGCTTTCTTT.

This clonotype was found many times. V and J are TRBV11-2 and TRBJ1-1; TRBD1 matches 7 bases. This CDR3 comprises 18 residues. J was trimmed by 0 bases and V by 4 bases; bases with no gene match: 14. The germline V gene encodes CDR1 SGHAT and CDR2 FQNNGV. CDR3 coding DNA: TGTGCCAGCAGCTACCCAAGGACAGGCAAACTTCTGAACACTGAAGCTTTCTTT. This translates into CASSYPRTGKLLNTEAFF.

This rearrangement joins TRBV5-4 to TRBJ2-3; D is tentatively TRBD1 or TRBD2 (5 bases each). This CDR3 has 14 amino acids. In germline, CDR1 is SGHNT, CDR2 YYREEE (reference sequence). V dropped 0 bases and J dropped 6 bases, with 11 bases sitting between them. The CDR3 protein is CASSLGGTGDTQYF. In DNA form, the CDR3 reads TGTGCCAGCAGCTTGGGGGGGACCGGGGATACGCAGTATTTT.

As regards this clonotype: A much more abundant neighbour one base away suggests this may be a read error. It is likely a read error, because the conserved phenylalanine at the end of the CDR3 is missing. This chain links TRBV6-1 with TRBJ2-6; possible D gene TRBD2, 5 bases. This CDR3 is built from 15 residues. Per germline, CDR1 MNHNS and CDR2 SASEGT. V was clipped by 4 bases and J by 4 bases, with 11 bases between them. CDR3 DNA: TGTGCCAGCAGTGGAGAGGGCTCCGGGGCCAACGTCCTGACTCTC. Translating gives CASSGEGSGANVLTL.

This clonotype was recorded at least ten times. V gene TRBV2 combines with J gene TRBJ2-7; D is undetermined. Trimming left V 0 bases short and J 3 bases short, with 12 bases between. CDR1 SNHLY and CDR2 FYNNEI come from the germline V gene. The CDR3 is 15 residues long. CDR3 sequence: CASSEAPAQFYEQYF. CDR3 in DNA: TGTGCCAGCAGTGAAGCCCCGGCGCAGTTCTACGAGCAGTACTTC.